The T cell receptor beta chain described here comes from a study of T cells expressing NK-cell markers. Per germline, CDR1 DFQATT and CDR2 SNEGSKA (reference sequence). There are 13 residues in the CDR3. Study-wide results and limits: The CD3+CD56-NKG2C+ fraction of several donors was also led by these clonotypes.

Regarding this clonotype: Its antigen is undetermined.

With the 5' RACE reads reprocessed, TCRdb shows one record per CDR3 protein and no DNA. The sample has under 500,000 distinct CDR3 sequences, and its top ten clones hold less than 7.5%. The receptor was derived from a woman aged 18 to 75 in good health. Source material: blood T cells: a sorted CD56 or NKG2C T cell subset, CD4+ or CD8+ T cells, or bulk PBMC T cells (not recorded which). The J gene is TRBJ2-7, the V gene TRBV20-1. CDR3: CSAPSGASYEQYF.